This paragraph reports one T cell receptor beta chain. Its antigen is unidentified. Germline CDR1 and CDR2: DFQATT and SNEGSKA (reference sequence). Germline trimming cut 0 bases from V and 3 bases from J; bases unmatched to any gene: 6. There are 16 residues in the CDR3. This specimen comes from a study of T-cell memory formation after mild COVID-19. Study background: Each donor largely had its own TCR clusters.

5'RACE, which relied on constant-segment primers, yielded TCR alpha and TCR beta cDNA libraries carrying sample barcodes and UMIs. MiXCR, applied by TCRdb to the 5' RACE reads, yields one record per CDR3 protein. Altogether about 140,000 distinct CDR3 sequences are present, more than 13% being singletons, with the ten largest covering approximately 30%. Study conclusions and caveats: Day 15 to 85 contracting clones showed balanced CD4/CD8; day 15 to 37 expanders favored CD4+. Some clones that responded were present in memory (sampled pre-infection), which suggests cross-reactive memory joined.

Input material: PBMCs or a T cell subset sorted from them (not recorded which). This TCR came from an adult woman who had mild COVID-19 (a few samples of this study predate the infection). Cell type and time point are not known. The chain carries TRBV20-1 and TRBJ2-1; 9 nucleotides line up with TRBD2. The CDR3 DNA is TGCAGTGCTAGAGATAGGAGACTAGCGGTCTACAATGAGCAGTTCTTC. Its translation: CSARDRRLAVYNEQFF.